This T cell receptor beta chain was obtained from a study of T cell changes during pregnancy in multiple sclerosis. The CDR3 contains 15 residues. Germline CDR1 PRHDT, CDR2 FYEKMQ (reference sequence). V dropped 5 bases and J dropped 5; count of bases not matched to a gene: 7. The assay was immunoSEQ multiplex PCR, and TCRdb's table has in-frame clones only and misses some. The sample lists about 40,000 clones, about 91% occurring once. This receptor was identified in a female donor with multiple sclerosis, enrolled in a pregnancy study. V gene TRBV13 combines with J gene TRBJ2-1; 9 nucleotides align to TRBD2. The sample consisted of CD8+ T cells from peripheral blood mononuclear cells, taken before pregnancy. CDR3 in amino acids: CASSLTSGGHNEQFF. CDR3 nucleotides: TGTGCCAGCAGCCTGACTAGCGGAGGACACAATGAGCAGTTCTTC.